This section outlines one T cell receptor (beta chain) sequence together with its context. These data belong to a study of CD8 T cells in Susac syndrome. Random-hexamer reverse transcription was applied to roughly 0.5 to 1 ug RNA. TCRdb itself ran the immunoSEQ multiplex PCR reads through MiXCR, one entry per CDR3 protein. The table includes approximately 180,000 distinct CDR3 sequences, more than 90% detected once. The authors carried out high-throughput sequencing of TCR beta. They applied it to CD8+ and CD4+ T cells obtained from blood. Sequencing input: CD4+ T cells from PBMCs. This sequence was found in a human donor with multiple sclerosis.

The CDR3 region is CASIEGGGLRSQHF. The CDR3 nucleotides are TGTGCCAGCATTGAGGGAGGAGGTTTGAGGTCCCAGCATTTT. This chain connects TRBV28 to TRBJ1-5; D call uncertain. Trimming took 7 bases from V and 11 from J, leaving 21 bases between them. CDR3 length: 14 amino acids. Germline CDR1 and CDR2: MDHEN and SYDVKM.